These T cell receptor beta chains were read from a single sample in a study of T cell changes during pregnancy in multiple sclerosis. Assay: immunoSEQ multiplex PCR; the TCRdb copy retains only in-frame clones and omits some. The sample has over 55,000 clones; roughly nine tenths are singletons. Sequenced material: peripheral blood, taken in the first trimester of pregnancy. The receptors shown here come from a female donor with multiple sclerosis, enrolled in a pregnancy study. The CDR3 runs from the conserved cysteine through the conserved F or W. Each record gives: J gene, clone size, V gene, CDR3 protein. A clone size is listed for some rows: how often the clone was seen (once, few, many), or a class if it is expanded.

j_gene: TRBJ2-7; abundance: -; v_gene: TRBV11-3; CDR3aa: CASSLSSGGYEQYF
j_gene: TRBJ2-7; abundance: -; v_gene: TRBV21-1; CDR3aa: CASSKGPVGRSPLYEQYF
j_gene: TRBJ2-5; abundance: -; v_gene: TRBV29-1; CDR3aa: CSVEDRGRETQYF
j_gene: TRBJ1-6; abundance: -; v_gene: TRBV18; CDR3aa: CASSGTGADSPLHF
j_gene: TRBJ1-3; abundance: -; v_gene: TRBV5-5; CDR3aa: CASSLVADSGNTIYF
j_gene: TRBJ1-2; abundance: -; v_gene: TRBV25-1; CDR3aa: CASSEYSRGNYGYTF
j_gene: TRBJ2-2; abundance: -; v_gene: TRBV27; CDR3aa: CASSLPRAGELFF
j_gene: TRBJ2-1; abundance: -; v_gene: TRBV18; CDR3aa: CASYPSAGGRHNEQFF
j_gene: TRBJ1-3; abundance: -; v_gene: TRBV7-2; CDR3aa: CASSFTGGTASGNTIYF
j_gene: TRBJ1-5; abundance: once; v_gene: TRBV5-8; CDR3aa: CASSPQAGVIIYQPQHF
j_gene: TRBJ1-2; abundance: -; v_gene: TRBV2; CDR3aa: CASRQGPEGYTF
j_gene: TRBJ1-3; abundance: -; v_gene: TRBV5-1; CDR3aa: CASSLAAGHGNTIYF
j_gene: TRBJ1-3; abundance: -; v_gene: TRBV6-5; CDR3aa: CASSRDSAVSPLYF
j_gene: TRBJ1-6; abundance: -; v_gene: TRBV30; CDR3aa: CAWTPRGNSPLHF
j_gene: TRBJ1-3; abundance: -; v_gene: TRBV15; CDR3aa: CATSSKGQGFSGNTIYF
j_gene: TRBJ1-2; abundance: -; v_gene: TRBV7-2; CDR3aa: CASSSRTGGAGYTF
j_gene: TRBJ2-7; abundance: few; v_gene: TRBV21-1; CDR3aa: CASSSRQGNYEQYF
j_gene: TRBJ2-3; abundance: -; v_gene: TRBV7-3; CDR3aa: CASSKKAGAVTDTQYF
j_gene: TRBJ1-2; abundance: once; v_gene: TRBV6-1; CDR3aa: CASRTDTFNYGYTF
j_gene: TRBJ2-3; abundance: -; v_gene: TRBV4-3; CDR3aa: CASSQSTGDTQYF
j_gene: TRBJ2-1; abundance: -; v_gene: TRBV27; CDR3aa: CASSSGGARNEQFF
j_gene: TRBJ2-7; abundance: -; v_gene: TRBV5-1; CDR3aa: CASSLEGQAYEQYF
j_gene: TRBJ2-2; abundance: -; v_gene: TRBV19; CDR3aa: CASTQGRGTGELFF
j_gene: TRBJ2-7; abundance: -; v_gene: TRBV21-1; CDR3aa: CASSGSRGSSYEQYF
j_gene: TRBJ2-2; abundance: -; v_gene: TRBV5-5; CDR3aa: CASSYLTGTGELFF
j_gene: TRBJ1-5; abundance: -; v_gene: TRBV10-3; CDR3aa: CAISDRPGGTGNQPQHF
j_gene: TRBJ2-7; abundance: -; v_gene: TRBV27; CDR3aa: CASSHTGASSYEQYF
j_gene: TRBJ1-2; abundance: -; v_gene: TRBV7-9; CDR3aa: CASSLGQGGYGYTF
j_gene: TRBJ1-2; abundance: -; v_gene: TRBV7-9; CDR3aa: CASSLGGSYGYTF
j_gene: TRBJ1-1; abundance: -; v_gene: TRBV6-1; CDR3aa: CASTTGLEAFF
j_gene: TRBJ1-1; abundance: -; v_gene: TRBV7-9; CDR3aa: CASSLARVFQMNTEAFF
j_gene: TRBJ2-1; abundance: -; v_gene: TRBV11-2; CDR3aa: CASSLEGTGEDPYNEQFF
j_gene: TRBJ1-2; abundance: -; v_gene: TRBV9; CDR3aa: CATTNQGIEAYGYTF
j_gene: TRBJ2-5; abundance: -; v_gene: TRBV5-1; CDR3aa: CASSLGSQETQYF
j_gene: TRBJ1-3; abundance: -; v_gene: TRBV7-3; CDR3aa: CASSLSGGFGNTIYF
j_gene: TRBJ2-7; abundance: -; v_gene: TRBV2; CDR3aa: CASSGAGIVGSYEQYF
j_gene: TRBJ1-5; abundance: -; v_gene: TRBV11-2; CDR3aa: CASSLSFPGFQPQHF
j_gene: TRBJ1-1; abundance: -; v_gene: TRBV18; CDR3aa: CASSPPLPGTEAFF
j_gene: TRBJ1-1; abundance: -; v_gene: TRBV9; CDR3aa: CASSVTPRGSGTEAFF
j_gene: TRBJ1-5; abundance: -; v_gene: TRBV2; CDR3aa: CASSGEQGRTQPQHF
j_gene: TRBJ2-6; abundance: -; v_gene: TRBV14; CDR3aa: CASSRVGTWDSHSGANVLTF
j_gene: TRBJ2-1; abundance: -; v_gene: TRBV2; CDR3aa: CASSEGGSSYNEQFF
j_gene: TRBJ1-2; abundance: -; v_gene: TRBV10-3; CDR3aa: CAISGAGGDGYTF
j_gene: TRBJ2-7; abundance: -; v_gene: TRBV4-3; CDR3aa: CASSQTGTGIYEQYF
j_gene: TRBJ1-1; abundance: few; v_gene: TRBV7-3; CDR3aa: CASSLLGGTDTEAFF
j_gene: TRBJ1-1; abundance: -; v_gene: TRBV2; CDR3aa: CASTKEVNTEAFF
j_gene: TRBJ1-6; abundance: -; v_gene: TRBV25-1; CDR3aa: CASSEPRGGRNSPLHF
j_gene: TRBJ2-7; abundance: -; v_gene: TRBV23-1; CDR3aa: CASSQSEGGQGHYEQYF
j_gene: TRBJ2-5; abundance: -; v_gene: TRBV19; CDR3aa: CASSGGATFNDQETQYF
j_gene: TRBJ1-1; abundance: once; v_gene: TRBV18; CDR3aa: CASSPETGMNTEAFF
j_gene: TRBJ2-3; abundance: -; v_gene: TRBV6-5; CDR3aa: CASSFLGLAPTDTQYF
j_gene: TRBJ1-1; abundance: few; v_gene: TRBV30; CDR3aa: CAWSVPWTGYLEAFF
j_gene: TRBJ1-1; abundance: -; v_gene: TRBV27; CDR3aa: CASSYSSGGNTEAFF
j_gene: TRBJ2-1; abundance: -; v_gene: TRBV29-1; CDR3aa: CSVELLAGGVNEQFF
j_gene: TRBJ1-2; abundance: -; v_gene: TRBV19; CDR3aa: CASRIRGSDYGYTF
j_gene: TRBJ2-1; abundance: -; v_gene: TRBV5-1; CDR3aa: CASSFGTSLSYNEQFF